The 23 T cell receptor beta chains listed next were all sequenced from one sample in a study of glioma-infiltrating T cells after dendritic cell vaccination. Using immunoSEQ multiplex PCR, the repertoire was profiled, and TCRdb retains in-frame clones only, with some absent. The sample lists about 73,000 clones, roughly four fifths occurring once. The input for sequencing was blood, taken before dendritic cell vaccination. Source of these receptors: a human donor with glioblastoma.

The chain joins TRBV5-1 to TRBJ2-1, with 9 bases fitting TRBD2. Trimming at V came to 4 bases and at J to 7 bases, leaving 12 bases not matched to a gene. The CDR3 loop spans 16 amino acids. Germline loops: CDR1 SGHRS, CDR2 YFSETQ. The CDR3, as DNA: TGCGCCAGCAGCCCCCCGCGCGGGGGGGCGACGAATGAGCAGTTCTTC. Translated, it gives CASSPPRGGATNEQFF.

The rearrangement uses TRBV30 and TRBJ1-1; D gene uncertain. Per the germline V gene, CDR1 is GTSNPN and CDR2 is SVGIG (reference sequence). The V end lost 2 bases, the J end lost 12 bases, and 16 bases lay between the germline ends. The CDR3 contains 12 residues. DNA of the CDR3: TGTGCCTGGAGTCGACTCGAAAGTAATACTTTCTTT. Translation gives CAWSRLESNTFF.

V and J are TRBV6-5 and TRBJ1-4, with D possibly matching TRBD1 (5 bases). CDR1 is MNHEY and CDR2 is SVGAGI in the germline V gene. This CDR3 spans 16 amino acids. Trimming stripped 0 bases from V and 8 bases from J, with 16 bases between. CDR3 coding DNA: TGTGCCAGCAGTTACTCGATGCCAGGGCTAGGGGAAAAACTGTTTTTT. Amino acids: CASSYSMPGLGEKLFF.

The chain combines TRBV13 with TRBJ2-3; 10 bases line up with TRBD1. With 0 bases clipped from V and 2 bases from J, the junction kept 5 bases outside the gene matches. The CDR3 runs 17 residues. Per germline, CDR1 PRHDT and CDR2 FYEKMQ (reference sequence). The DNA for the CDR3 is TGTGCCAGCAGCTTAGGCAGGACAGGGGGATACACAGATACGCAGTATTTT. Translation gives CASSLGRTGGYTDTQYF.

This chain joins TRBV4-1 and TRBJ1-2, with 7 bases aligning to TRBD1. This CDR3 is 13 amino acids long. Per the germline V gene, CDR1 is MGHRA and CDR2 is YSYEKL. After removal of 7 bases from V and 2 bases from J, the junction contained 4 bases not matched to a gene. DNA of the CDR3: TGCGCCAGCAATACAGGGGCCAACTATGGCTACACCTTC. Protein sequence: CASNTGANYGYTF.

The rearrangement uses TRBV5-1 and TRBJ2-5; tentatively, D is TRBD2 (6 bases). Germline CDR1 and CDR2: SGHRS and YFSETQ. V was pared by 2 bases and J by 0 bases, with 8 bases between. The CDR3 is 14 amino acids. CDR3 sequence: CASSLWGDQETQYF. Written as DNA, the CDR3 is TGCGCCAGCAGCTTATGGGGGGACCAAGAGACCCAGTACTTC.

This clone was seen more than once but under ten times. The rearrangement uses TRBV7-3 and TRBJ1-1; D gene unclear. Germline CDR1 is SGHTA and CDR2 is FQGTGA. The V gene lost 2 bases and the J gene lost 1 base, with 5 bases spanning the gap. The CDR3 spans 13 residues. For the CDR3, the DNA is TGTGCCAGCAGCTTACATCCGAACACTGAAGCTTTCTTT. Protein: CASSLHPNTEAFF.

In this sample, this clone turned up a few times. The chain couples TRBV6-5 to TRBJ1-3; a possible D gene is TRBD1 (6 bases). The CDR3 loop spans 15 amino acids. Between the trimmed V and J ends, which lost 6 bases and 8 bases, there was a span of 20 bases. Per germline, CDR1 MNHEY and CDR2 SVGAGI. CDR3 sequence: CASRHRDTDQDTIYF. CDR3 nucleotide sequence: TGTGCCAGCAGACACCGGGACACGGACCAAGACACCATATATTTT.

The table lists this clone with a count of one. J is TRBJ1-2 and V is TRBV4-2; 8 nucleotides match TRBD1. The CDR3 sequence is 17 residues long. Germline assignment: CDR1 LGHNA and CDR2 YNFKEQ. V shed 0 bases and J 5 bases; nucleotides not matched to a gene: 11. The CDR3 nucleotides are TGTGCCAGCAGCCAAGATTCCGGACAGGGAAATATGTATGGCTACACCTTC. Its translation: CASSQDSGQGNMYGYTF.

The CDR3 region is CASSVVVLAGSYEQYV. CDR3 in DNA: TGTGCCAGCAGTGTTGTCGTGCTAGCGGGTTCCTACGAGCAGTACGTC. This rearrangement joins TRBV2 to TRBJ2-7; 8 bases are shared with TRBD2. Looked up from germline, CDR1 is SNHLY and CDR2 is FYNNEI. This CDR3 is built from 16 residues. J gave up 1 base and V 4 bases, and 9 bases lay outside the gene matches.

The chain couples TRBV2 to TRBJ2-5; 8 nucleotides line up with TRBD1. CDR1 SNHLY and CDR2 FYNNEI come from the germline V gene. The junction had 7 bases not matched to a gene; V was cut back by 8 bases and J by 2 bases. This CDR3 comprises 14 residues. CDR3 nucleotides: TGTGCCAGCTTTCAGGGGGCGAGGCAAGAGACCCAGTACTTC. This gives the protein CASFQGARQETQYF.

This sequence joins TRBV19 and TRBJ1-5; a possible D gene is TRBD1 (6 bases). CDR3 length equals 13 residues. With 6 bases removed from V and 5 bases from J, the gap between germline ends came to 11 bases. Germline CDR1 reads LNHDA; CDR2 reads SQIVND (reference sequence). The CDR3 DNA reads TGTGCCAGTAGGTGGACAGCCGATCAGCCCCAGCATTTT. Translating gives CASRWTADQPQHF.

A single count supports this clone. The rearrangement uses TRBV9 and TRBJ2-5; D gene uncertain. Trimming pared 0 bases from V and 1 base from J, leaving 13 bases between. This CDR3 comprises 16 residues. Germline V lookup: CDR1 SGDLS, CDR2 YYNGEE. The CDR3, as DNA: TGTGCCAGCAGCGTAGGTCTCGGCGCGGCCCAAGAGACCCAGTACTTC. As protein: CASSVGLGAAQETQYF.

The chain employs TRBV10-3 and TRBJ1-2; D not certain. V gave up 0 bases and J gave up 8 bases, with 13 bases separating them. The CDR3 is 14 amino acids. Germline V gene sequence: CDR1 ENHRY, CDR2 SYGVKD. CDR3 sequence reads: CAISESGRTQGYTF. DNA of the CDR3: TGTGCCATCAGTGAGTCGGGAAGGACTCAAGGCTACACCTTC.

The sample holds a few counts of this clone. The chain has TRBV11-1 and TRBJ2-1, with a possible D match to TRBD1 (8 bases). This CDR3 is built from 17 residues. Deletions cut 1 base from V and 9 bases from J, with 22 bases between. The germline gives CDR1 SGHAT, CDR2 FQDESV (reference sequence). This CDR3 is CASSLERGGTGLGEQFF. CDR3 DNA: TGTGCCAGCAGCTTAGAGCGGGGCGGGACAGGTCTGGGTGAGCAGTTCTTC.

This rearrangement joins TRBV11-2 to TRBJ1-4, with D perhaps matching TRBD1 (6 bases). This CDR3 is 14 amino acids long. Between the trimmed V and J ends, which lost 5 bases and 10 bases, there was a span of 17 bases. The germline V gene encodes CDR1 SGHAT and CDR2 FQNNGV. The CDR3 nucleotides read TGTGCCAGCAGCCTACAGGGATCACCGGGAAAACTGTTTTTT. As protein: CASSLQGSPGKLFF. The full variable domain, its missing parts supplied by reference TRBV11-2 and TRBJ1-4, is EAGVAQSPRYKIIEKRQSVAFWCNPISGHATLYWYQQILGQGPKLLIQFQNNGVVDDSQLPKDRFSAERLKGVDSTLKIQPAKLEDSAVYLCASSLQGSPGKLFFGSGTQLSVL.

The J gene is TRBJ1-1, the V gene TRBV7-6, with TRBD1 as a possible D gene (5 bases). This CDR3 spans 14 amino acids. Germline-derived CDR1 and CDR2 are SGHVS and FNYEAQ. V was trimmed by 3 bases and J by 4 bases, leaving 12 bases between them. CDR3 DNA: TGTGCCAGCAGCTTGGCGGTAAGGGGCACTGAAGCTTTCTTT. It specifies CASSLAVRGTEAFF. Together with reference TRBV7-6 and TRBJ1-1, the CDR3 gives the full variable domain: GAGVSQSPRYKVTKRGQDVALRCDPISGHVSLYWYRQALGQGPEFLTYFNYEAQQDKSGLPNDRFSAERPEGSISTLTIQRTEQRDSAMYRCASSLAVRGTEAFFGQGTRLTVV.

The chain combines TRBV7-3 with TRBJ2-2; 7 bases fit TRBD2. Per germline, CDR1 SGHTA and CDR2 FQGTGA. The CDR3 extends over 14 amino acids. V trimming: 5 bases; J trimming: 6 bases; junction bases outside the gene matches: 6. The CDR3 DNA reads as TGTGCCAGCAGCCGACAAGGACTAGCCGGGGAGCTGTTTTTT. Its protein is CASSRQGLAGELFF.

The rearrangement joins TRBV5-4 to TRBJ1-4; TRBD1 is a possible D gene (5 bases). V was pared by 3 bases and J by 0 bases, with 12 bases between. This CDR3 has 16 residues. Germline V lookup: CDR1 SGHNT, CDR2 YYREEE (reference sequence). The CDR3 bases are TGTGCCAGCAGCTCCGGTGGGGCTGCAACTAATGAAAAACTGTTTTTT. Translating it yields CASSSGGAATNEKLFF.

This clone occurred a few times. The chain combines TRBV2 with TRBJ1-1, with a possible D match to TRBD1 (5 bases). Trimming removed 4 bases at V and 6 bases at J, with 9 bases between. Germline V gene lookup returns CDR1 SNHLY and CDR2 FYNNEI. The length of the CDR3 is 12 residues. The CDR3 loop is CASSGRGAEAFF. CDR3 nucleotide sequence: TGTGCCAGCAGTGGTCGGGGGGCTGAAGCTTTCTTT.

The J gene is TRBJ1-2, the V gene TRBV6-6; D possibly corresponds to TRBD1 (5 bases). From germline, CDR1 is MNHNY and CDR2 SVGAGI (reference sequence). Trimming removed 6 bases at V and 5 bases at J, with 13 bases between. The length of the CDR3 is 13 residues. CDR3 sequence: CASSTQTEYGYTF. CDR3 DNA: TGTGCCAGCAGCACCCAGACAGAGTATGGCTACACCTTC.

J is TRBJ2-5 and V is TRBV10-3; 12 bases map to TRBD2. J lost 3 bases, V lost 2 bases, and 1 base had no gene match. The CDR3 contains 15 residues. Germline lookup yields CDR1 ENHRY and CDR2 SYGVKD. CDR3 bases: TGTGCCATCAGTGAGCGACTAGCGGGGGAAGAGACCCAGTACTTC. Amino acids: CAISERLAGEETQYF.

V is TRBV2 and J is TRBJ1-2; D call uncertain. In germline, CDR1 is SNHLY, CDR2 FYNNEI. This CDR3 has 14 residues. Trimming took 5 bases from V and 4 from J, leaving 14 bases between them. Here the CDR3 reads CASSNRIVPYGYTF. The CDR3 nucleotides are TGTGCCAGCAGTAACAGAATCGTCCCCTATGGCTACACCTTC.